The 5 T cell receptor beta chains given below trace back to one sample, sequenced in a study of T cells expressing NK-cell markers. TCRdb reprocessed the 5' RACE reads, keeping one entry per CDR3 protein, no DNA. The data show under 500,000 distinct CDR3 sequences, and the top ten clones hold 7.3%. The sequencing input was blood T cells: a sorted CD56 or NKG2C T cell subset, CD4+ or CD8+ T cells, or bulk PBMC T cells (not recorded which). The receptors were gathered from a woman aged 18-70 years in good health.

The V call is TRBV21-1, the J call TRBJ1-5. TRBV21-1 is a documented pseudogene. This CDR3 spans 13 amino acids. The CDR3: CASSKNGCQPQHF.

Here the CDR3 reads CASSRGTGNTEAFF. The rearrangement uses TRBV12-3 or TRBV12-4 and TRBJ1-1; the D call of TRBD1 rests on TCRdb alone, since no DNA is present to check it. The CDR3 extends over 14 amino acids.

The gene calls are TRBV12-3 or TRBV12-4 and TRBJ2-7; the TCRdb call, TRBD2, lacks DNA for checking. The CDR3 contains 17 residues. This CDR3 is CASSLGGVGGGPYEQYF.

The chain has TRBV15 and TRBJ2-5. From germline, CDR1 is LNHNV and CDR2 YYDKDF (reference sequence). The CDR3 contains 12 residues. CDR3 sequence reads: CATGGYQETQYF.

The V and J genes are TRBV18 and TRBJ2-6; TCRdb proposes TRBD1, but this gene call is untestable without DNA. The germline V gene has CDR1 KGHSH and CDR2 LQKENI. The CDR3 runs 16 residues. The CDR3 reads CASSPDRITGANVLTF.